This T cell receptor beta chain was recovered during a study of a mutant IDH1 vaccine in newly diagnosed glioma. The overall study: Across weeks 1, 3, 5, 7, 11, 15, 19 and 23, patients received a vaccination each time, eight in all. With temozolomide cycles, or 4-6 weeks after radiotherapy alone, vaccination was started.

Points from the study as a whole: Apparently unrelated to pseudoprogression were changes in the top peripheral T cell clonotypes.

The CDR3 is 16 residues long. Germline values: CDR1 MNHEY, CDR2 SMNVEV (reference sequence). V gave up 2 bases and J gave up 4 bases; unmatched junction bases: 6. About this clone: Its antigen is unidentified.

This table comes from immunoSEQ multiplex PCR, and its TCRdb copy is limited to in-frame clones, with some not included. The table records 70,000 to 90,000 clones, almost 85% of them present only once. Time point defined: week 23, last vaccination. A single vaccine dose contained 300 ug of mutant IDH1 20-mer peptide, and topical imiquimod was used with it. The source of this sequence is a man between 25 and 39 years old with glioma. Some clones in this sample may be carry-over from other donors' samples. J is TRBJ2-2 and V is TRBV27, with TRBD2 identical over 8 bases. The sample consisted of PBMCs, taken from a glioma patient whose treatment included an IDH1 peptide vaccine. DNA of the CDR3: TGTGCCAGCAGTTTAACAGCGGGAGCTCTCACCGGGGAGCTGTTTTTT. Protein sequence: CASSLTAGALTGELFF.